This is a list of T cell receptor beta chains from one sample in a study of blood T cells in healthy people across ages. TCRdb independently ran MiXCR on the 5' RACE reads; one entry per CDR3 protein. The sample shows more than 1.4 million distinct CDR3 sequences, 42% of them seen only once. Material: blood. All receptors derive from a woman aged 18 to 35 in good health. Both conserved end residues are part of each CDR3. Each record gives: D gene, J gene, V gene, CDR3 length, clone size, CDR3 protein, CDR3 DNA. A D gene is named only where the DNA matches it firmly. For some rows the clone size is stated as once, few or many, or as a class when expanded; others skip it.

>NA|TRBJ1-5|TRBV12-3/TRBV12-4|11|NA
CASSYIEPQHF
TGTGCCAGCAGTTACATAGAGCCCCAGCATTTT
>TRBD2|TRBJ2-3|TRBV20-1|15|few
CSARASGISTDTQYF
TGCAGTGCTAGGGCTAGCGGGATATCGACAGATACGCAGTATTTT
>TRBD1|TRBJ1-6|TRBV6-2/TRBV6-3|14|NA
CASSFQGGYSPLHF
TGTGCCAGCAGTTTCCAGGGGGGATATTCACCCCTCCACTTT
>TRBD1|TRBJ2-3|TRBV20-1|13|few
CSPGTASTDTQYF
TGCAGTCCCGGGACAGCCTCCACAGATACGCAGTATTTT
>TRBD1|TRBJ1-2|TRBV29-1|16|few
CSVPPRPGQGARGYTF
TGCAGCGTCCCCCCGAGACCGGGACAGGGGGCGAGGGGCTACACCTTC
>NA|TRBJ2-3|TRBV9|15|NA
CASSVEGGVGDTQYF
TGTGCCAGCAGCGTAGAGGGGGGTGTGGGAGATACGCAGTATTTT
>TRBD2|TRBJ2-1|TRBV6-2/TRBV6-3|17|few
CASSQQTSGGYRDEQFF
TGTGCCAGCAGTCAACAGACTAGCGGGGGATATCGAGATGAGCAGTTCTTC
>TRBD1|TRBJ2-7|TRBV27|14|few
CASSRGQGSHEQYF
TGTGCCAGCAGTCGTGGACAGGGGTCCCACGAGCAGTACTTC
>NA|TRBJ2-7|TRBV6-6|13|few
CASSQLTGSEQYF
TGTGCCAGCAGCCAGCTTACAGGTAGCGAGCAGTACTTC
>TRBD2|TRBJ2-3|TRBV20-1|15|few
CSARVQRGGADTQYF
TGCAGTGCTAGAGTCCAGCGGGGGGGGGCAGATACGCAGTATTTT
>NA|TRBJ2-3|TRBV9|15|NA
CASSNRGNPTDTQYF
TGTGCCAGCAGCAACCGCGGGAACCCCACAGATACGCAGTATTTT
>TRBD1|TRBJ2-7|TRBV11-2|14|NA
CASTPGTGNYEQYF
TGTGCCAGCACCCCCGGGACAGGGAACTACGAGCAGTACTTC
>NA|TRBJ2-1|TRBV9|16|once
CASSPAGTKPNNEQFF
TGTGCCAGCAGCCCAGCAGGGACAAAGCCAAACAATGAGCAGTTCTTC
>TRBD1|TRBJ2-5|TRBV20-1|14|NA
CSARDRVTQGEQYF
TGCAGTGCTAGAGATCGGGTCACCCAGGGGGAGCAGTACTTC
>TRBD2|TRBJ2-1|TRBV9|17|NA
CASSASGGATLNNEQFF
TGTGCCAGCAGCGCCAGCGGGGGGGCCACGCTAAACAATGAGCAGTTCTTC
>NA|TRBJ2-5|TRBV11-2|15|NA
CASSWRGESLNEQYF
TGTGCCAGCAGCTGGCGCGGGGAGAGTCTGAATGAGCAGTACTTC
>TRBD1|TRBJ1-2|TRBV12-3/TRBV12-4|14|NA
CASSTPGQAYGYTF
TGTGCCAGCAGTACGCCGGGACAGGCATATGGCTACACCTTC
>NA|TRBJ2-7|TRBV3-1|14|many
CASSQGGGSYEQYF
TGTGCCAGCAGCCAAGGGGGAGGCTCATACGAGCAGTACTTC
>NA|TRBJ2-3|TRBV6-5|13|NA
CASSYKGDHTQYF
TGTGCCAGCAGTTACAAAGGAGACCATACGCAGTATTTT
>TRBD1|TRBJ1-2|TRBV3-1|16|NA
CASSQGDSLTGHGYTF
TGTGCCAGCAGCCAAGGGGACAGCCTGACCGGACATGGCTACACCTTC
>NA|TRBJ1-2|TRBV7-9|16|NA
CASSLGGAATNYGYTF
TGTGCCAGCAGCTTAGGGGGGGCTGCTACTAACTATGGCTACACCTTC
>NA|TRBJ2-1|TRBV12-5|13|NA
CASGLSENDEQFF
TGTGCTAGTGGTTTGAGCGAAAACGATGAGCAGTTCTTC
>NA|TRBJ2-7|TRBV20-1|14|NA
CSARVGTMPYEQYF
TGCAGTGCTAGAGTTGGGACAATGCCCTACGAGCAGTACTTC
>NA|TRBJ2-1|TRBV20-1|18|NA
CSAQGTHTTSSSYNEQFF
TGCAGTGCTCAAGGGACCCACACAACTAGTAGCTCCTACAATGAGCAGTTCTTC
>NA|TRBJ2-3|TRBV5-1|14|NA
CASSPTGNPDTQYF
TGCGCCAGCAGCCCAACCGGGAACCCAGATACGCAGTATTTT
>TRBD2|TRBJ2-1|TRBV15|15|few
CATSTGLAAYNEQFF
TGTGCCACCAGCACTGGACTAGCAGCCTACAATGAGCAGTTCTTC
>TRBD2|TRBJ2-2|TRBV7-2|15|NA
CASRLAGTNTGELFF
TGTGCCAGCCGACTAGCGGGGACGAACACCGGGGAGCTGTTTTTT
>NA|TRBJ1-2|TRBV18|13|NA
CASSLTTVYGYTF
TGTGCCAGCTCACTGACGACAGTCTATGGCTACACCTTC
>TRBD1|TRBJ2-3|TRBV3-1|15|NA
CASSQGGQGTDTQYF
TGTGCCAGCAGCCAAGGGGGACAGGGGACAGATACGCAGTATTTT
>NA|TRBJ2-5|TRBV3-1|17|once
CASSHAFNHTGKVTEYF
TGTGCCAGCAGCCACGCATTTAATCATACAGGGAAGGTAACAGAGTACTTC
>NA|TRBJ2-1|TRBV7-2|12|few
CASSLALIEQFF
TGTGCCAGCAGCTTAGCGCTAATTGAGCAGTTCTTC
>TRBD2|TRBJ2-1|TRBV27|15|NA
CASSVTGLAYNEQFF
TGTGCCAGCAGTGTCACGGGACTAGCGTACAATGAGCAGTTCTTC
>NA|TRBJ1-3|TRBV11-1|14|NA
CASSVGTHGNTIYF
TGTGCCAGCAGCGTCGGGACACACGGAAACACCATATATTTT
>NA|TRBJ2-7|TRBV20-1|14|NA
CSARRRRRFNEQYF
TGCAGTGCTAGGAGGCGGCGTCGGTTCAATGAGCAGTACTTC
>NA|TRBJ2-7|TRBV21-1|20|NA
CASSTQGPGQEPPDFDEQYF
TGTGCCAGCAGCACCCAAGGCCCAGGACAGGAGCCCCCTGATTTTGACGAGCAGTACTTC
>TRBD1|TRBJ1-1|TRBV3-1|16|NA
CASSHHDRVRNTEAFF
TGTGCCAGCAGCCATCATGACAGGGTTAGGAACACTGAAGCTTTCTTT
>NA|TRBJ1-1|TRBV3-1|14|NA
CASSQSQGNTEAFF
TGTGCCAGCAGCCAGTCACAGGGGAACACTGAAGCTTTCTTT